This T cell receptor beta chain was profiled in a study of cytomegalovirus exposure and HLA in healthy donors. Looking at the study overall: Per a later analysis, the approximately 600 first-cohort and under 150 validation repertoires shared one platform.

Study-wide points: Cytomegalovirus association was assigned to more than 150 TCR beta chains. Diagnosis of cytomegalovirus status made by the classifier reportedly showed high specificity and sensitivity.

Libraries were prepared by immunoSEQ multiplex PCR; TCRdb keeps only in-frame clonotypes and omits some of them. This table holds about 160,000 clones, approximately 86% found once. This clone occurred once. Its antigen remains unidentified. CDR1 is MGHDK, CDR2 SYGVNS, per germline. The V gene end was trimmed by 5 bases and the J gene end by 6 bases; junction bases not matched to a gene: 4. The CDR3 runs 14 residues. The sequenced sample was PBMCs. The genes are TRBV25-1 and TRBJ2-2; TRBD1 agrees at 9 bases. This receptor was taken from a woman younger than 35 in good health and CMV-seronegative. In DNA, the CDR3 is TGTGCCAGCAGTAAGGACAGGGGATCCGGGGAGCTGTTTTTT. Its translation: CASSKDRGSGELFF.